The present entry profiles one T cell receptor beta chain with its context. Per the original data handling: Reference gene primer amplification yielded estimated nucleated cell counts. Method: immunoSEQ multiplex PCR; TCRdb's copy keeps in-frame clones and lacks some. That table gives V, J and clone size, and the DNA gave D and trimming. The table records more than 140,000 clones, around 80% of them present only once. These data belong to a study of blood T cell repertoires in COVID-19. Study information: Samples representing acute and convalescent COVID-19 were sourced from the United States, Italy and Spain. PBMCs, B-cell-depleted T cells, or T cells were the source of the cDNA or gDNA that made up the material.

This sequence originates from a woman in her 50s in a cohort sampled during active or convalescent COVID-19. The source material was peripheral blood.

CDR3 nucleotide sequence: TGCGCCAGCAGACTAGGGGTCGGTAGCGGGGGGCTGCAAGAGACCCAGTACTTC. Its translation: CASRLGVGSGGLQETQYF. V gene TRBV5-1 combines with J gene TRBJ2-5; 10 bases fit TRBD2. The junction had 15 bases not matched to a gene; V was cut back by 5 bases and J by 2 bases. Per the germline V gene, CDR1 is SGHRS and CDR2 is YFSETQ. The CDR3 extends over 18 amino acids.